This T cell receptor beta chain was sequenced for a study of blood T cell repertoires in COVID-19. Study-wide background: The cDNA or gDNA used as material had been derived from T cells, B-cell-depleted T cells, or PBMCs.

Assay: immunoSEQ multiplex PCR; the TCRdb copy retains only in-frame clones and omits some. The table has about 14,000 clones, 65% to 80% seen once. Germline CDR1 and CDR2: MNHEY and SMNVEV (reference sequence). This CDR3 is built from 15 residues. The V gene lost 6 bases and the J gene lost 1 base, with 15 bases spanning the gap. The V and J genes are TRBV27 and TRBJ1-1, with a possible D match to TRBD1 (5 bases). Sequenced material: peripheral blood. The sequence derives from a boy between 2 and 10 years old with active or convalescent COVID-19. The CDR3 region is CASRTQGGRNTEAFF. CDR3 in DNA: TGTGCCAGCAGAACCCAGGGAGGGAGGAACACTGAAGCTTTCTTT.